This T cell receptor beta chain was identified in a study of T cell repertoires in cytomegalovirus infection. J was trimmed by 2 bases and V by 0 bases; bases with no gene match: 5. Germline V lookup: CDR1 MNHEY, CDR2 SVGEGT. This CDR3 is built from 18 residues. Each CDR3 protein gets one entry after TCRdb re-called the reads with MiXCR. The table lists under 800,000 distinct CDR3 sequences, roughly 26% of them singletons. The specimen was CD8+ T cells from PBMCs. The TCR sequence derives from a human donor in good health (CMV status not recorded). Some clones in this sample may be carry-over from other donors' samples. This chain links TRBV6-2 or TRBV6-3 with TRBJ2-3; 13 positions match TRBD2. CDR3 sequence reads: CASSYSVLAGGDTDTQYF. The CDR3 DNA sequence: TGTGCCAGCAGTTACTCGGTACTAGCGGGGGGGGACACAGATACGCAGTATTTT.